This T cell receptor (beta chain) was identified in a study of cytomegalovirus exposure and HLA in healthy donors. Researchers ran the PCR with 60 Vbeta and 13 Jbeta primers. Method: immunoSEQ multiplex PCR; TCRdb's copy keeps in-frame clones and lacks some. The table records approximately 100,000 clones, roughly 85% of them present only once. Regarding this clone: The antigen is undetermined.

General study points: In a later analysis, a missense DCLRE1C variant was linked to TCR beta V- and J-gene trimming. In a later analysis, HLA-C alleles had the fewest associated TCRs, DRB1 alleles the most.

From germline, CDR1 is KGHSH and CDR2 LQKENI. The V gene end was trimmed by 7 bases and the J gene end by 0 bases; junction bases not matched to a gene: 4. This CDR3 region has 15 residues. This sequence originates from a middle-aged woman in good health and CMV-seronegative. V and J are TRBV18 and TRBJ1-1, with TRBD1 identical over 11 bases. Sequencing was done on a sample of PBMCs. The CDR3 DNA follows: TGTGCCAGCTTACGGGACAGGGGGATGAACACTGAAGCTTTCTTT. Residues: CASLRDRGMNTEAFF. Filled out from reference TRBV18 and TRBJ1-1, the complete variable domain reads NAGVMQNPRHLVRRRGQEARLRCSPMKGHSHVYWYRQLPEEGLKFMVYLQKENIIDESGMPKERFSAEFPKEGPSILRIQQVVRGDSAAYFCASLRDRGMNTEAFFGQGTRLTVV.